The rows below give T cell receptor beta chains drawn from one sample of a study of blood T cell repertoires in COVID-19. Assay: immunoSEQ multiplex PCR; the TCRdb copy retains only in-frame clones and omits some. The data hold some 170,000 clones, with about 78% observed a single time. What was sequenced was peripheral blood. The receptors here all came from a woman in her forties or fifties with active or convalescent COVID-19. The CDR3 runs from the conserved cysteine through the conserved F or W. The order of the fields is clone size, J gene, D gene, CDR3 length, V gene, CDR3 protein, CDR3 DNA. D genes are given only for firm matches. Where a row states a size, it is once, few, many or the class of an expanded clone; other rows omit it.

abundance: few; j_gene: TRBJ1-3; d_gene: NA; len: 13; v_gene: TRBV2; CDR3aa: CASKGGPGNTIYF; CDR3nt: TGTGCCAGCAAAGGAGGCCCAGGAAACACCATATATTTT
abundance: NA; j_gene: TRBJ1-6; d_gene: NA; len: 15; v_gene: TRBV7-8; CDR3aa: CASSLGSADNSPLHF; CDR3nt: TGTGCCAGCAGCTTAGGGAGTGCAGATAATTCACCCCTCCACTTT
abundance: few; j_gene: TRBJ2-4; d_gene: TRBD1; len: 18; v_gene: TRBV23-1; CDR3aa: CASSQSTGPTLAKNIQYF; CDR3nt: TGCGCCAGCAGTCAATCGACAGGGCCCACTCTAGCCAAAAACATTCAGTACTTC
abundance: NA; j_gene: TRBJ2-3; d_gene: TRBD2; len: 18; v_gene: TRBV7-8; CDR3aa: CASSLRGGLAGPSDTQYF; CDR3nt: TGTGCCAGCAGCCTCAGGGGGGGACTAGCGGGCCCCTCAGATACGCAGTATTTT
abundance: few; j_gene: TRBJ1-1; d_gene: NA; len: 14; v_gene: TRBV6-2/TRBV6-3; CDR3aa: CASSYLGMNTEAFF; CDR3nt: TGTGCCAGCAGTTACTTGGGCATGAACACTGAAGCTTTCTTT
abundance: once; j_gene: TRBJ1-6; d_gene: TRBD1; len: 16; v_gene: TRBV19; CDR3aa: CASIAETGTGYSPLHF; CDR3nt: TGTGCCAGTATAGCGGAGACCGGGACAGGGTATTCACCCCTCCACTTT
abundance: NA; j_gene: TRBJ2-5; d_gene: TRBD2; len: 18; v_gene: TRBV19; CDR3aa: CASSIDSGASGLVGTQYF; CDR3nt: TGTGCCAGTAGTATAGATTCCGGTGCCTCGGGACTAGTTGGGACCCAGTACTTC
abundance: NA; j_gene: TRBJ1-2; d_gene: TRBD1; len: 15; v_gene: TRBV7-8; CDR3aa: CASSLGQGTNYGYTF; CDR3nt: TGTGCCAGCAGCCTCGGACAGGGGACAAACTATGGCTACACCTTC
abundance: NA; j_gene: TRBJ2-5; d_gene: TRBD1; len: 14; v_gene: TRBV25-1; CDR3aa: CASTPTGRGETQYF; CDR3nt: TGTGCCAGCACTCCGACAGGGCGCGGAGAGACCCAGTACTTC
abundance: NA; j_gene: TRBJ2-7; d_gene: NA; len: 12; v_gene: TRBV7-3; CDR3aa: CASSLDQGEQYF; CDR3nt: TGTGCCAGCAGCTTGGACCAGGGGGAGCAGTACTTC
abundance: few; j_gene: TRBJ2-1; d_gene: NA; len: 13; v_gene: TRBV30; CDR3aa: CAWRARGTNEQFF; CDR3nt: TGTGCCTGGAGGGCAAGGGGGACCAATGAGCAGTTCTTC
abundance: few; j_gene: TRBJ1-1; d_gene: TRBD1; len: 15; v_gene: TRBV7-2; CDR3aa: CASSLIQGAVAEAFF; CDR3nt: TGTGCCAGCAGCTTAATTCAGGGGGCTGTCGCTGAAGCTTTCTTT
abundance: once; j_gene: TRBJ2-1; d_gene: TRBD2; len: 15; v_gene: TRBV5-1; CDR3aa: CASSSLAGALNEQFF; CDR3nt: TGCGCCAGCAGCTCACTAGCGGGGGCTCTCAATGAGCAGTTCTTC
abundance: NA; j_gene: TRBJ1-5; d_gene: TRBD1; len: 13; v_gene: TRBV11-2; CDR3aa: CASSRDRGQPQHF; CDR3nt: TGTGCCAGCAGCAGGGACAGGGGTCAGCCCCAGCATTTT
abundance: NA; j_gene: TRBJ2-5; d_gene: TRBD2; len: 15; v_gene: TRBV3-1/TRBV3-2; CDR3aa: CASSRKAGGQETQYF; CDR3nt: TGTGCCAGCAGCCGGAAAGCGGGGGGGCAAGAGACCCAGTACTTC